This T cell receptor beta chain is from a study of vaccination effects on CD4 cells after COVID-19. Across the whole study: Participants each got two BNT162b2 or mRNA-1273 vaccine doses.

This clone showed up just once. Its antigen is not identified. General study findings and limits: Convalescent patients in the study were few, and early post-infection timepoints were absent. Vaccine- and infection-induced clones showed marked clonal contraction late following vaccination.

The repertoire was sequenced with immunoSEQ multiplex PCR; TCRdb's copy has only in-frame clones and lacks some. The sample holds around 35,000 clones, 65% to 70% seen once. Subsequent to 10 days of culture, CD4+ T cells were isolated. Nucleocapsid antibody tests were negative, and the vaccine recipients had no prior SARS-CoV-2 infection. Here the sequenced sample was CD4+ T cells from PBMCs cultured without peptide, taken before COVID-19 vaccination. This sequence was found in a human donor who received a COVID-19 vaccine.

CDR3 in amino acids: CASSLYGGGEDGYTF. CDR3 coding DNA: TGTGCCAGCAGTTTATATGGAGGGGGGGAGGATGGCTACACCTTC. The chain combines TRBV28 with TRBJ1-2, with D perhaps matching TRBD1 (6 bases). This CDR3 region has 15 residues. The germline V gene has CDR1 MDHEN and CDR2 SYDVKM. Trimming took off 1 base at V and 6 bases at J, with 15 bases between the two ends.